Listed below are T cell receptor beta chains from one sample, sequenced in a study of blood T cell repertoires in COVID-19. TCRdb keeps only in-frame clones here, not all; method: immunoSEQ multiplex PCR. The sample records some 300,000 clones, around 92% being singletons. Sample: PBMCs or T cells enriched from blood (not recorded which). The source of these receptors is a woman aged 45-65 years who had been exposed to COVID-19. The CDR3 runs from the conserved cysteine through the conserved F or W. Clone size appears in some rows only: once, few, many, or a class for an expanded clone.

clone size,V gene,CDR3 protein
NA,TRBV19,CASWDFDPNQPQHF
few,TRBV11-2,CASRLTLTYEQYF
NA,TRBV12-3/TRBV12-4,CASSSQFEQYF
NA,TRBV28,CASSLETWGLGYGYTF
NA,TRBV2,CASSVGQPYEQYF
NA,TRBV29-1,CSVASLGNTIYF
NA,TRBV2,CASSGTGSEQYF
NA,TRBV29-1,CSVESGQGAETQYF
NA,TRBV4-1,CASSQLDRGREQYF
NA,TRBV7-2,CASSLTPWQGDGYTF
few,TRBV2,CASRGGQASSPLHF
NA,TRBV10-3,CAISPSGGGNEQFF
NA,TRBV7-2,CASSLRQGTNEKLFF
NA,TRBV1,CTSSQDLHQETQYF
few,TRBV2,CASRATSGAAETQYF
NA,TRBV11-3,CASSNLPRAFF
NA,TRBV11-2,CASSYDGGSNNEQFF
NA,TRBV6-5,CATSGGGSYEQYF
NA,TRBV28,CASSSQGGGDEQFF
NA,TRBV19,CASSIAGGNSPLHF
once,TRBV6-1,CASSDGTPIAYGYTF
NA,TRBV13,CASSLAGGSTDTQYF
once,TRBV29-1,CSVGQSGTNQPQHF
NA,TRBV9,CASSVVGTADNEQFF
NA,TRBV19,CASSIPPLAGGIDTQYF
NA,TRBV9,CASSINRDSRPGANVLTF
once,TRBV18,CASSAAGGSNQPQHF
NA,TRBV7-8,CASSILAAGTEAFF
NA,TRBV28,CASSFPGQVGEKLFF
NA,TRBV5-1,CASSFDRQGQFF
NA,TRBV7-9,CASTSTGGGQMNTEAFF
NA,TRBV19,CASSTGHSNNEQFF
NA,TRBV5-1,CASSPLPQGDSPDGYTF
once,TRBV2,CASKPGAAPPLHF
NA,TRBV19,CASSNPWTSGAETQYF
NA,TRBV7-8,CASSLAQVISSPLHF
NA,TRBV6-5,CASRITGGQPQHF
NA,TRBV7-9,CASSSEFSGNTIYF
NA,TRBV6-5,CASRYTGSTEAFF
once,TRBV5-4,CASSLGGPMNTEAFF
NA,TRBV15,CATSVDSGGYEQYF
NA,TRBV14,CASSGGLVETQYF
NA,TRBV5-4,CASMNRPNEKLFF
NA,TRBV19,CASSSPGLSSYEQYF
NA,TRBV7-9,CASSFRENEKLFF
NA,TRBV5-6,CASSLRAGGLADTQYF
NA,TRBV7-8,CASSLSSASYNEQFF
NA,TRBV19,CASSIGADRARQPQHF
few,TRBV7-2,CASRRAVMNTEAFF
NA,TRBV3-1/TRBV3-2,CASSLTWNSPLHF
NA,TRBV18,CASSPSEGSAYEQYF
few,TRBV7-9,CASSPGQGVEAFF
NA,TRBV28,CASIKQGLAGELFF
NA,TRBV9,CASQQGTGNTIYF